The 32 T cell receptor beta chains below were found in one sample sequenced in a study of PD-1 blockade in classical Hodgkin lymphoma. As to time point: cycle 4 day 1 (C4D1), after more than five weeks of nivolumab. All patients relapsed after autologous stem cell transplantation, and brentuximab vedotin exposure varied. Thawed PBMCs supplied CD8+ T cells via magnetic negative selection. Sequencing used immunoSEQ multiplex PCR; TCRdb keeps in-frame clones, though not all of them. Of 2,500 to 3,500 clones in the sample, roughly three quarters are singletons; the top ten hold approximately 30%. The material sequenced was CD8+ T cells from blood, taken before the fourth cycle of nivolumab. The receptor source for this set is a human donor with classical Hodgkin lymphoma.

The rearrangement joins TRBV7-2 to TRBJ2-3, with 9 positions matching TRBD2. Unmatched junction bases numbered 4, after V lost 2 bases and J lost 4 bases. The CDR3 loop spans 15 amino acids. Germline CDR1 is SGHTA and CDR2 is FQGNSA. The CDR3 loop is CASSLWAGGADTQYF. CDR3 sequence (DNA): TGTGCCAGCAGCTTATGGGCGGGAGGGGCAGATACGCAGTATTTT.

The gene calls are TRBV11-2 and TRBJ2-7, with D possibly being TRBD1 (7 bases). This CDR3 has 13 amino acids. V was clipped by 3 bases and J by 6 bases, with 12 bases between them. From germline, CDR1 is SGHAT and CDR2 FQNNGV. The CDR3 DNA reads TGTGCCAGCAGCTTGGGCCAGGGGGGCGAGCAGTACTTC. It translates to CASSLGQGGEQYF.

V usage is TRBV6-1 and J usage is TRBJ1-1; TRBD1 matches 7 bases. V dropped 7 bases and J dropped 8; count of bases not matched to a gene: 16. CDR3 length equals 15 residues. CDR1 and CDR2 (germline): MNHNS, SASEGT. In nucleotides, the CDR3 is TGTGCCAGCACCCCCCTGGGACAGCCAGAGGGGGAAGCTTTCTTT. This encodes CASTPLGQPEGEAFF.

The chain has TRBV12-2 and TRBJ2-4; the D call TRBD1 from the table was never checked on the DNA. TRBV12-2 is noted as a pseudogene. The CDR3 consists of 21 residues. CDR3 protein: CASRFTVVDRAVIRAKNIQYF. In DNA, the CDR3 is TGTGCAAGTCGCTTTACAGTGGTGGACAGGGCGGTAATAAGAGCCAAAAACATTCAGTACTTC.

This rearrangement joins TRBV5-6 to TRBJ2-7; D is unclear. The germline V gene has CDR1 SGHDT and CDR2 YYEEEE. There are 13 residues in the CDR3. V lost 1 base, J lost 4 bases, and 9 bases lay in between. Here the CDR3 reads CASSLNLQYEQYF. CDR3 sequence (DNA): TGTGCCAGCAGCTTGAACCTGCAGTACGAGCAGTACTTC.

The chain is built from TRBV27 and TRBJ2-1, with D tentatively TRBD2 (7 bases). The CDR3 is 16 residues long. The germline V gene has CDR1 MNHEY and CDR2 SMNVEV (reference sequence). V lost 2 bases and J 7 bases, leaving 18 bases between the germline ends. CDR3 sequence (DNA): TGTGCCAGCAGTTTACCAAAGGGGGGAGGGAAGAATGAGCAGTTCTTC. Protein: CASSLPKGGGKNEQFF.

CDR3 bases: TGTGCCAGCAGCTTGGACAGGGGTCTTGCTGAAGCTTTCTTT. Amino acids: CASSLDRGLAEAFF. The rearrangement uses TRBV5-6 and TRBJ1-1; 7 nucleotides agree with TRBD1. The ends lost 0 bases at V and 6 bases at J; junction bases unmatched: 5. The V gene's germline CDR1 is SGHDT and CDR2 YYEEEE. This CDR3 has 14 residues.

The gene calls are TRBV9 and TRBJ2-5; D gene ambiguous. CDR1 and CDR2 from the germline V gene are SGDLS and YYNGEE. V lost 0 bases and J lost 5, with 8 bases in between. The CDR3 consists of 13 residues. The CDR3 nucleotides are TGTGCCAGCAGCGTAGACATTGGGGAGACCCAGTACTTC. The encoded protein is CASSVDIGETQYF.

This chain joins TRBV9 and TRBJ2-1, with TRBD2 identical over 9 bases. With V trimmed by 2 bases and J by 8 bases, 8 bases remained unmatched. Germline V gives CDR1 SGDLS, CDR2 YYNGEE. CDR3 length: 15 residues. The CDR3 sequence is CASSVDPTSGHEQFF. CDR3 sequence (DNA): TGTGCCAGCAGCGTGGACCCGACTAGCGGCCATGAGCAGTTCTTC.

This chain uses TRBV7-6 with TRBJ2-7; 7 nucleotides match TRBD1. Germline V CDR1 and CDR2: SGHVS, FNYEAQ. The CDR3 is 14 amino acids. Trimming cost V 3 bases and J 6 bases; bases outside gene matches: 8. The CDR3 reads CASSFGTVTSEQYF. The CDR3 nucleotides read TGTGCCAGCAGCTTTGGGACAGTGACTTCCGAGCAGTACTTC. The full variable domain, with the rest looked up from reference TRBV7-6 and TRBJ2-7, is GAGVSQSPRYKVTKRGQDVALRCDPISGHVSLYWYRQALGQGPEFLTYFNYEAQQDKSGLPNDRFSAERPEGSISTLTIQRTEQRDSAMYRCASSFGTVTSEQYFGPGTRLTVT.

The chain is built from TRBV27 and TRBJ1-1; weak D call: TRBD1 (6 bases). The CDR3 covers 16 residues. V lost 6 bases to trimming and J lost 4 bases, with 21 bases between them. The germline V gene has CDR1 MNHEY and CDR2 SMNVEV (reference sequence). The CDR3 DNA reads as TGTGCCAGCAGCCCGTCCCCCAACAGGGAACCCACTGAAGCTTTCTTT. Its translation: CASSPSPNREPTEAFF.

V usage is TRBV5-1 and J usage is TRBJ2-1, with 7 bases identical to TRBD2. CDR3 length: 15 residues. J lost 2 bases, V lost 2 bases, and 4 bases had no gene match. The germline V gene has CDR1 SGHRS and CDR2 YFSETQ. CDR3 sequence: CASSFRSGTYNEQFF. The CDR3 DNA is TGCGCCAGCAGCTTCAGAAGCGGGACCTACAATGAGCAGTTCTTC.

By proportion, this clone is medium-sized. The V gene is TRBV7-9, the J gene TRBJ1-6; D uncertain. V lost 3 bases and J 9 bases, leaving 6 bases between the germline ends. The CDR3 totals 12 residues. Looked up from germline, CDR1 is SEHNR and CDR2 is FQNEAQ (reference sequence). Written as DNA, the CDR3 is TGTGCCAGCAGCTTCCAAAGTTCACCCCTCCACTTT. Translated, it gives CASSFQSSPLHF.

The chain links TRBV27 to TRBJ2-2; weak D call: TRBD2 (5 bases). Germline CDR1 MNHEY, CDR2 SMNVEV (reference sequence). The CDR3 is made up of 14 amino acids. Trimming removed 3 bases from V and 11 bases from J, with 16 bases in between. The CDR3 loop is CASSLGSGVRELFF. CDR3 coding DNA: TGTGCCAGCAGTTTGGGAAGCGGTGTCAGAGAGCTGTTTTTT.

This chain joins TRBV5-1 and TRBJ1-4, with D perhaps TRBD1 (6 bases). V was shortened by 3 bases and J by 6 bases, with 15 bases between the two germline ends. Germline V gives CDR1 SGHRS, CDR2 YFSETQ. The CDR3 is 15 amino acids. CDR3 nucleotides: TGCGCCAGCAGCTCCCAGGGGCCTTGGGATGAAAAACTGTTTTTT. Translation: CASSSQGPWDEKLFF. Full variable domain (outside the CDR3, taken from reference TRBV5-1 and TRBJ1-4): KAGVTQTPRYLIKTRGQQVTLSCSPISGHRSVSWYQQTPGQGLQFLFEYFSETQRNKGNFPGRFSGRQFSNSRSEMNVSTLELGDSALYLCASSSQGPWDEKLFFGSGTQLSVL.

V and J are TRBV15 and TRBJ2-5; 9 nucleotides agree with TRBD1. Germline CDR1 LNHNV, CDR2 YYDKDF (reference sequence). The ends lost 3 bases at V and 5 bases at J; junction bases unmatched: 1. The CDR3 length is 13 residues. CDR3 DNA: TGTGCCACCAGCAGTACAGGGGGCGAGACCCAGTACTTC. This encodes CATSSTGGETQYF.

The rearrangement uses TRBV7-9 and TRBJ2-7, with D possibly being TRBD2 (6 bases). The CDR3 runs to 14 residues. From germline, CDR1 is SEHNR and CDR2 FQNEAQ (reference sequence). The V and J ends lost 2 bases and 5 bases respectively, with 13 bases between them. The CDR3 loop is CASSLSWGVHEQYF. As DNA, the CDR3 is TGTGCCAGCAGCTTATCATGGGGGGTCCACGAGCAGTACTTC.

The chain uses TRBV7-9 and TRBJ2-5; D remains ambiguous. V was shortened by 1 base and J by 1 base, with 7 bases between the two germline ends. The CDR3 totals 14 residues. CDR1 is SEHNR, CDR2 FQNEAQ, per germline (reference sequence). CDR3 DNA sequence: TGTGCCAGCAGCTTAGTAGGCAGCCAAGAGACCCAGTACTTC. Amino acid sequence: CASSLVGSQETQYF.

The genes are TRBV19 and TRBJ2-2; D is perhaps TRBD2 (5 bases). Between the trimmed V and J ends, which lost 1 base and 8 bases, there was a span of 8 bases. The CDR3 is 13 amino acids. Germline V gene lookup returns CDR1 LNHDA and CDR2 SQIVND (reference sequence). CDR3 sequence (DNA): TGTGCCAGTAGTATAGCAGCGGAAGGGGAGCTGTTTTTT. Translation: CASSIAAEGELFF.

This clone was seen only once. This chain joins TRBV15 and TRBJ2-1, with 12 bases lining up with TRBD2. The CDR3 covers 16 residues. J lost 7 bases, V lost 3 bases, and 7 bases had no gene match. Germline V gene lookup returns CDR1 LNHNV and CDR2 YYDKDF (reference sequence). CDR3 region: CATSRQTSGRRNEQFF. The CDR3 DNA reads TGTGCCACCAGCAGGCAAACTAGCGGGAGGAGGAATGAGCAGTTCTTC.

This clone occurred once. This sequence joins TRBV28 and TRBJ1-1; no definite D call. V was trimmed by 5 bases and J by 4 bases, leaving 11 bases between them. CDR3 length: 13 residues. In germline, CDR1 is MDHEN, CDR2 SYDVKM. The CDR3: CASSRGRATEAFF. CDR3 sequence (DNA): TGTGCCAGCAGTAGAGGACGGGCCACTGAAGCTTTCTTT.

The chain links TRBV25-1 to TRBJ1-6, with 10 bases lining up with TRBD1. The junction had 10 bases not matched to a gene; V was cut back by 9 bases and J by 5 bases. The CDR3 is 16 amino acids. Looked up from germline, CDR1 is MGHDK and CDR2 is SYGVNS. CDR3 bases: TGTGCCAGTAGACAGGGGGCGACTTCAAATAATTCACCCCTCCACTTT. The encoded protein is CASRQGATSNNSPLHF.

The rearrangement uses TRBV13 and TRBJ1-1; 7 bases line up with TRBD1. This CDR3 contains 13 residues. V was pared by 5 bases and J by 8 bases, with 8 bases of the junction left unmatched. Germline V gene sequence: CDR1 PRHDT, CDR2 FYEKMQ (reference sequence). In DNA form, the CDR3 reads TGTGCCAGCAGCCAATCGGACAGGATCGAAGCTTTCTTT. This sequence encodes CASSQSDRIEAFF.

The chain carries TRBV19 and TRBJ2-7, with 11 bases identical to TRBD2. Trimming at V came to 4 bases and at J to 0 bases, leaving 5 bases not matched to a gene. The CDR3 length is 16 residues. CDR1 and CDR2 (germline): LNHDA, SQIVND (reference sequence). As DNA, the CDR3 is TGTGCCAGTAGTAGGGGGACTAGCGGCGACTCCTACGAGCAGTACTTC. This encodes CASSRGTSGDSYEQYF.

A remark on this clone: The junction departs from germline at one end; a sequencing error may be responsible. The chain recombines TRBV27 with TRBJ2-5; D is perhaps TRBD2 (6 bases). Germline CDR1 reads MNHEY; CDR2 reads SMNVEV (reference sequence). This CDR3 comprises 15 residues. The CDR3 here is CATSGSEGYQETQYF. CDR3 in DNA: TGTGCCACCAGTGGCTCGGAGGGGTACCAAGAGACCCAGTACTTC.

The rearrangement links TRBV28 to TRBJ2-7; D uncertain. The V end lost 3 bases, the J end lost 3 bases, and 15 bases lay between the germline ends. The CDR3 extends over 15 amino acids. Germline CDR1 reads MDHEN; CDR2 reads SYDVKM. The CDR3 DNA follows: TGTGCCAGCAGTTTTAACCGACATGGAAGCTACGAGCAGTACTTC. Amino acids: CASSFNRHGSYEQYF.

There are a few counts of this clone. V and J are TRBV15 and TRBJ2-2, with D possibly being TRBD2 (6 bases). Per germline, CDR1 LNHNV and CDR2 YYDKDF (reference sequence). Trimming shortened V by 3 bases and J by 5 bases, and 10 bases separated the two germline ends. This CDR3 has 14 residues. Written as DNA, the CDR3 is TGTGCCACCAGCAGGAGGACTATTACCGGGGAGCTGTTTTTT. Encoded protein: CATSRRTITGELFF.

This clone was seen more than once but under ten times. The V gene is TRBV27, the J gene TRBJ1-4; 8 nucleotides align to TRBD1. Per the germline V gene, CDR1 is MNHEY and CDR2 is SMNVEV (reference sequence). Trimming cost V 5 bases and J 7 bases; bases outside gene matches: 6. The CDR3 totals 14 residues. In DNA, the CDR3 is TGTGCCAGCAGTCCCGACAGGGGTGTTGAAAAACTGTTTTTT. Encoded protein: CASSPDRGVEKLFF.

The CDR3 DNA reads TGTGCCAGCTTAGATACCATGAACACTGAAGCTTTCTTT. Translated: CASLDTMNTEAFF. The chain couples TRBV18 to TRBJ1-1; D unresolved. CDR3 length: 13 amino acids. The germline V gene has CDR1 KGHSH and CDR2 LQKENI. Trimming cost V 7 bases and J 0 bases, with 9 bases left between them.

The V gene is TRBV4-2, the J gene TRBJ2-3, with 8 bases identical to TRBD2. The V gene end was trimmed by 4 bases and the J gene end by 1 base; junction bases not matched to a gene: 10. This CDR3 region has 17 residues. Germline V lookup: CDR1 LGHNA, CDR2 YNFKEQ. The CDR3 loop reads CASSLSFSGDCTDTQYF. DNA of the CDR3: TGTGCCAGCAGCCTCTCTTTTAGCGGGGACTGCACAGATACGCAGTATTTT.

The rearrangement uses TRBV6-1 and TRBJ2-1, with D unresolved. Germline V gives CDR1 MNHNS, CDR2 SASEGT. Trimming took off 7 bases at V and 4 bases at J, with 17 bases between the two ends. The CDR3 length is 15 residues. CDR3: CASKHSEDLYNEQFF. Here the CDR3 DNA reads TGTGCCAGCAAACACTCCGAAGACCTTTACAATGAGCAGTTCTTC.

This clone is categorized as medium-sized. The chain is built from TRBV6-5 and TRBJ1-1; possible D gene TRBD1, 6 bases. Trimming stripped 11 bases from V and 2 bases from J, with 15 bases between. CDR1 and CDR2 from the germline V gene are MNHEY and SVGAGI. CDR3 size: 13 residues. CDR3 residues: CASRQDGNTEAFF. CDR3 sequence (DNA): TGTGCCTCTAGACAGGACGGAAACACTGAAGCTTTCTTT.